These T cell receptor beta chains were read from a single sample in a study of blood T cell repertoires in COVID-19. Sequencing was performed with immunoSEQ multiplex PCR; in TCRdb, only in-frame clones are kept and a portion is missing. Of about 230,000 clones listed, approximately 88% are singletons. Sequencing used PBMCs or T cells enriched from blood (not recorded which). Receptors originate from a woman aged 25 to 39 who had been exposed to COVID-19. CDR3s include the opening cysteine and the closing phenylalanine or tryptophan. A D gene is named only where the DNA matches it firmly. Clone size is stated in some rows and not others, as once, few, many or a class when expanded.

>TRBD2|TRBV5-6|.|TRBJ2-7
TGTGCCAGCAGCTTGGGTGGGACTAGCGACGAGCAGTACTTC
CASSLGGTSDEQYF
>TRBD1|TRBV5-1|.|TRBJ2-7
TGCGCCAGCAGCTCCCGACAGGGCCTATACGAGCAGTACTTC
CASSSRQGLYEQYF
>.|TRBV6-2/TRBV6-3|.|TRBJ1-2
TGTGCCAGCAGTTACCTGGACGGCGGGTTAACTAGCGGCTACACCTTC
CASSYLDGGLTSGYTF
>TRBD1|TRBV5-1|.|TRBJ1-2
TGCGCCAGCAGCAAGGTTGACAGGGGCGCGGATGGCTACACCTTC
CASSKVDRGADGYTF
>TRBD1|TRBV9|once|TRBJ2-1
TGTGCCAGCAGCGTAGCCGTACCCGACAGGGCTAACTCCTACAATGAGCAGTTCTTC
CASSVAVPDRANSYNEQFF
>TRBD1|TRBV3-1/TRBV3-2|once|TRBJ2-1
TGTGCCAGCAGCCCCGGGACAGGGCTATACAATGAGCAGTTCTTC
CASSPGTGLYNEQFF
>TRBD1|TRBV7-9|.|TRBJ1-5
TGTGCCAGCAGTAGACAGGGGAGCAATCAGCCCCAGCATTTT
CASSRQGSNQPQHF
>TRBD2|TRBV7-3|once|TRBJ2-1
TGTGCCAGCAGCTTAAGGGGACTAGCAGAACCGAGCTCCTACAATGAGCAGTTCTTC
CASSLRGLAEPSSYNEQFF
>.|TRBV7-2|.|TRBJ1-3
TGTGCCAGCAGCCCTCGTTACCACTACTCTGGAAACACCATATATTTT
CASSPRYHYSGNTIYF
>.|TRBV7-2|.|TRBJ1-2
TGTGCCAGCAGCTTACAGCGGACTTCGAACTATGGCTACACCTTC
CASSLQRTSNYGYTF
>.|TRBV15|few|TRBJ1-2
TGTGCCACCCGGGATCTCCCAAACTATGGCTACACCTTC
CATRDLPNYGYTF
>.|TRBV6-5|.|TRBJ1-1
TGTGCCAGCAGCCACTCGGGGTCATACACTGAAGCTTTCTTT
CASSHSGSYTEAFF
>TRBD1|TRBV7-9|.|TRBJ2-2
TGTGCCAGCAGCGGAAAGGACAGGCTCTTAGGGGAGCTGTTTTTT
CASSGKDRLLGELFF
>TRBD1|TRBV9|.|TRBJ2-7
TGTGCCAGCAGCGCCGGGACAGGGGGCGTGAACGAGCAGTACTTC
CASSAGTGGVNEQYF
>.|TRBV18|.|TRBJ2-1
TGTGCCAGCACTGGGGCGAATGAGCAGTTCTTC
CASTGANEQFF
>.|TRBV9|.|TRBJ1-1
TGTGCCAGCAGCGGGCGGGACTACACTGAAGCTTTCTTT
CASSGRDYTEAFF
>.|TRBV15|.|TRBJ2-7
TGTGCCACCAGCAGAGTCGGGAGTAGCTACGAGCAGTACTTC
CATSRVGSSYEQYF
>.|TRBV30|.|TRBJ2-4
TGTGCCTGGAGTGTACCGGGACACCCGATTTTAGCCAAAAACATTCAGTACTTC
CAWSVPGHPILAKNIQYF
>TRBD1|TRBV30|.|TRBJ1-3
TGTGCCTGGATCCCTCCGACAGGGAGCTCTGGAAACACCATATATTTT
CAWIPPTGSSGNTIYF
>TRBD1|TRBV19|.|TRBJ1-5
TGTGCCAGTAGTATAGTAGGGGGCACAGGCAATCAGCCCCAGCATTTT
CASSIVGGTGNQPQHF
>.|TRBV21-1|.|TRBJ2-1
TGTGCCAGCAGCAATGAGGGGACTAGCGGAGGGGAGTACAATGAGCAGTTCTTC
CASSNEGTSGGEYNEQFF
>.|TRBV24-1|.|TRBJ2-7
TGTGCCACCAGTGATACAAGCAGGCGGGGATACTACGAGCAGTACTTC
CATSDTSRRGYYEQYF